This T cell receptor (beta chain) was sequenced in a study of blood T cell repertoires in COVID-19 (dated by TCRdb to between 2020 and 2021). A note on the overall study: Samples from collaborators originated in the United States, Italy and Spain and spanned both the acute and convalescent phases of COVID-19. The material from the prospective study consisted of cDNA or gDNA derived from T cells, B-cell-depleted T cells, or PBMCs. The dataset comprised deeply sampled blood TCRbeta repertoires from subjects exposed to, actively infected with, or recovered from COVID-19. The repertoires were released in a freely available public database meant as a resource for research on the immune response to SARS-CoV-2. Samples were obtained from the ongoing ImmuneRACE study (first 160 participants) and from 950 to 1,500 subjects provided by 6 global collaborators. Sample metadata almost always included a de-identified subject ID, COVID-19 status, age in years and sex. Where HLA class I and class II types were available, the types were taken from metadata supplied by the sample provider, not from assay-based typing.

Per the germline V gene, MNHEY is the CDR1 and SVGAGI is the CDR2. The CDR3 measures 16 amino acids from cysteine to phenylalanine. CDR3 DNA only is kept here, 48 bases in frame from base 1. V ends up 4 bases short and J 3 bases short, with an unmatched junction base count of 6. Paper-wide results and their limitations: The quantity of clinical and demographic metadata differed by source and by participant and was supplied without curation.

TCRbeta CDR3 regions were amplified from genomic DNA by means of the immunoSEQ Assay, a bias-controlled multiplex PCR. As for the original processing: Nucleated cell counts per sample were estimated from amplification of reference gene primers within the assay. Sequence reads were collapsed and filtered to measure the absolute abundance of every unique TCRbeta CDR3 rearrangement. For each sample, productive Simpson clonality was calculated as the square root of Simpson's diversity index over productive rearrangements. The source is immuneACCESS, and TCRdb retained only in-frame sequences with V and J called. Part of the clones is not carried over; for the studies checked, unresolved V genes explain less than half of this, and the remainder is unexplained. Clone size and V and J calls were adopted from that table, with D and trimming inferred from the DNA. Across this sample there are 200,000 to 300,000 clones, with around 90% seen only once. Of the sample, around 5% is held by the ten largest clones.

This clone was picked up one time. Its recognized antigen is unknown. Base qualities are not provided; no much larger clone lies one nucleotide away. In Seattle, one collaborating source enrolled patients while the infection was active and tracked those patients longitudinally over the course of disease. Collaborating institutions collected whole blood in K2EDTA tubes following their own protocols. Collaborator samples were shipped for TCRbeta analysis as frozen whole blood, isolated PBMCs, or DNA extracted from either sample type. Recombination joined TRBV6-5 with TRBJ2-1; 10 nucleotides in the junction match TRBD2. The clonotype comes from a woman aged 55-69 years with COVID-19, enrolled during active disease. The sequencing input was peripheral blood. The CDR3 region has the sequence CASSSPAGGVYNEQFF. The nucleotides read TGTGCCAGCAGTTCCCCAGCGGGAGGGGTCTACAATGAGCAGTTCTTC.